This T cell receptor (beta chain) was sequenced for a study of blood T cell repertoires in COVID-19. Study summary: Samples came from the United States, Italy and Spain, spanning acute and convalescent COVID-19. T cells, B-cell-depleted T cells, or PBMCs supplied cDNA or gDNA.

In regard to this clone: The sample carries other DNA sequences with the same CDR3.

Participant age was roughly 18 to 100 years, and participants resided in roughly 25 US areas. The recovered donors of Cohort 3 showed two negative PCRs, clearance, or symptom resolution. Produced via immunoSEQ multiplex PCR; TCRdb's table is partial and in-frame only. The table shows about 220,000 clones, with about 80% occurring only once. The CDR3 is made up of 14 amino acids. Per germline, CDR1 SGHRS and CDR2 YFSETQ. Germline trimming cut 3 bases from V and 5 bases from J; bases unmatched to any gene: 3. The clonotype originates from a man aged 35 to 55 who had recovered from COVID-19. The chain combines TRBV5-1 with TRBJ1-1; TRBD1 agrees at 11 bases. The sample consisted of PBMCs or T cells enriched from blood (not recorded which). The CDR3, as DNA: TGCGCCAGCAGCTCGGGACAGGGGGTAACTGAAGCTTTCTTT. This sequence encodes CASSSGQGVTEAFF.